This T cell receptor (beta chain) came from a study of blood T cell repertoires in COVID-19. The repertoire was sequenced with immunoSEQ multiplex PCR; TCRdb's copy has only in-frame clones and lacks some. The sample consists of 150,000 to 200,000 clones, roughly 80% of them appearing once. The sample holds a few counts of this clone. The CDR3 loop spans 13 amino acids. Germline V lookup: CDR1 SEHNR, CDR2 FQNEAQ (reference sequence). The ends were cut back, 4 bases at V and 6 bases at J, with 13 bases in the middle. This chain uses TRBV7-9 with TRBJ2-7; D not certain. The clonotype comes from a woman under 40 with acute or convalescent COVID-19. Sequencing input: peripheral blood. The CDR3 spells CASSSVQRGEQYF. CDR3 DNA: TGTGCCAGCAGCTCCGTGCAGCGCGGCGAGCAGTACTTC.